This T cell receptor (beta chain) originates from a study of T cells in Graves' hyperthyroidism and ophthalmopathy. RNA transcripts served as the template for amplifying TCR beta CDR3 regions. RT-PCR in the first round (using the HTBI primer set) targeted the TCR CDR3. TCRdb recomputed calls from the multiplex PCR reads with MiXCR, one row per CDR3 protein. Of fewer than 750,000 distinct CDR3 sequences listed, roughly 15% are singletons. Study-wide results and caveats: Most clonotypes expanded in the thyroid (above 0.001) were also present in blood.

On this clonotype itself: Its antigen remains unknown.

Diagnosis relied on clinical symptoms, serum thyroxine and TRAb, thyroid ultrasound and orbital computed tomography. This TCR came from a woman in her forties or fifties with Graves' ophthalmopathy. Sequencing was done on a sample of blood.

The CDR3 DNA is TGTGCCAGCAGTGAAAGTCGGGCGGGCAATTCACCCCTCCACTTT. Protein sequence: CASSESRAGNSPLHF. The chain combines TRBV6-1 with TRBJ1-6; D is unclear. Germline CDR1 reads MNHNS; CDR2 reads SASEGT. Trimming shortened V by 2 bases and J by 7 bases, and 12 bases separated the two germline ends. This CDR3 has 15 amino acids.